The rows below give T cell receptor beta chains drawn from one sample of a study of OX40 agonist ivuxolimab in advanced cancers. Sequenced by immunoSEQ multiplex PCR; TCRdb stores in-frame clones only, minus some. This table has around 150,000 clones, about 93% appearing once. Sequenced material: CD4+ or CD8+ T cells sorted from blood, taken in a trial of the OX40 agonist ivuxolimab. The receptors were gathered from an adult with an advanced solid tumor such as melanoma, head and neck, liver or kidney cancer. The CDR3 runs from the conserved cysteine through the conserved F or W. A D gene is named only where the DNA matches it firmly. Size is omitted from some rows. Given values are once, few, many or a class for expanded clones.

V gene	J gene	D gene	clone size	CDR3 protein	CDR3 DNA
TRBV15	TRBJ2-7	TRBD2	-	CATSSKDRTSGYYEQYF	TGTGCCACCAGCAGTAAGGACCGGACTAGCGGATATTACGAGCAGTACTTC
TRBV7-2	TRBJ2-4	TRBD2	-	CASSPGGAGDIQYF	TGTGCCAGCAGCCCCGGGGGGGCGGGGGACATTCAGTACTTC
TRBV6-5	TRBJ1-6	TRBD1	once	CASSYTGDYSPLHF	TGTGCCAGCAGTTACACAGGGGACTATTCACCCCTCCACTTT
TRBV5-1	TRBJ2-5	-	-	CASSPGPLETQYF	TGCGCCAGCAGCCCGGGACCGCTAGAGACCCAGTACTTC
TRBV6-6	TRBJ2-7	TRBD1	-	CASSSTGTGNGEQYF	TGTGCCAGCAGCTCAACCGGGACAGGGAACGGGGAGCAGTACTTC
TRBV28	TRBJ2-7	TRBD2	-	CASSDSGRRIYEQYF	TGTGCCAGCAGTGATAGCGGGAGGCGCATCTACGAGCAGTACTTC
TRBV11-2	TRBJ2-7	TRBD2	-	CASSLVGLAGVGYEQYF	TGTGCCAGCAGCTTAGTAGGACTAGCGGGAGTCGGTTACGAGCAGTACTTC
TRBV5-6	TRBJ2-3	-	-	CASSWGPTESTDTQYF	TGTGCCAGCAGCTGGGGGCCCACCGAGAGCACAGATACGCAGTATTTT
TRBV6-5	TRBJ1-2	-	-	CASSYRGISGYTF	TGTGCCAGCAGTTACCGGGGGATTAGTGGCTACACCTTC
TRBV5-1	TRBJ2-4	-	once	CASSSGLDGGGVGYF	TGCGCCAGCAGCTCGGGACTCGACGGAGGCGGGGTCGGGTACTTC
TRBV2	TRBJ2-1	-	-	CASPVEGSLYNEQFF	TGTGCCAGCCCCGTGGAGGGGTCCCTCTACAATGAGCAGTTCTTC
TRBV2	TRBJ2-7	-	-	CASSQQGSYEQYF	TGTGCCAGCAGTCAACAGGGATCCTACGAGCAGTACTTC
TRBV6-6	TRBJ1-1	-	-	CASSYRGQMNTEAFF	TGTGCCAGCAGTTACCGGGGACAAATGAACACTGAAGCTTTCTTT
TRBV28	TRBJ1-3	TRBD1	-	CASSLWGQAPSGNTIYF	TGTGCCAGCAGTTTATGGGGACAGGCACCCTCTGGAAACACCATATATTTT
TRBV9	TRBJ2-5	TRBD1	-	CASSGALDRGLGWETQYF	TGTGCCAGCAGCGGTGCATTGGACAGGGGGCTCGGTTGGGAGACCCAGTACTTC
TRBV5-6	TRBJ2-5	-	once	CASSFQETQYF	TGTGCCAGCAGCTTTCAAGAGACCCAGTACTTC
TRBV9	TRBJ2-5	TRBD2	-	CASSLRTSGGQETQYF	TGTGCCAGCAGCCTTAGGACTAGCGGGGGCCAAGAGACCCAGTACTTC
TRBV11-2	TRBJ2-1	TRBD2	-	CASSLAGGGYNEQFF	TGTGCCAGCAGCTTAGCGGGGGGGGGATACAATGAGCAGTTCTTC
TRBV11-2	TRBJ2-7	-	-	CASSPSYEQYF	TGTGCCAGCAGCCCCTCCTACGAGCAGTACTTC
TRBV7-8	TRBJ1-2	-	-	CASSLATVANYGYTF	TGTGCCAGCAGCTTAGCGACAGTTGCTAACTATGGCTACACCTTC
TRBV18	TRBJ1-2	TRBD1	-	CASSPDRGHGYTF	TGTGCCAGCTCACCTGACAGGGGACATGGCTACACCTTC
TRBV28	TRBJ1-2	-	-	CASSLRGAGYGYTF	TGTGCCAGCAGTTTAAGGGGGGCAGGCTATGGCTACACCTTC
TRBV6-5	TRBJ1-6	TRBD1	-	CASSFDRGNSPLHF	TGTGCCAGCAGTTTTGACAGGGGCAATTCACCCCTCCACTTT
TRBV10-1	TRBJ2-3	TRBD1	once	CASSGQGITDTQYF	TGCGCCAGCAGTGGACAGGGGATCACAGATACGCAGTATTTT
TRBV5-4	TRBJ1-3	-	-	CASSQVPPSGRGNTIYF	TGCGCCAGCAGCCAAGTTCCACCATCTGGACGCGGAAACACCATATATTTT
TRBV28	TRBJ2-5	TRBD2	-	CRAGVQETQYF	TGTCGAGCGGGGGTCCAAGAGACCCAGTACTTC
TRBV2	TRBJ2-7	TRBD2	once	CASRGTSDSYEQYF	TGTGCCAGCCGCGGGACTAGCGACTCCTACGAGCAGTACTTC
TRBV6-1	TRBJ1-1	TRBD1	-	CAISESAHGQGIAEAFF	TGTGCCATCAGTGAGTCGGCACATGGACAGGGGATTGCTGAAGCTTTCTTT
TRBV10-1	TRBJ2-7	-	-	CASSMKSPYEQYF	TGCGCCAGCAGTATGAAATCCCCCTACGAGCAGTACTTC
TRBV6-5	TRBJ1-1	TRBD1	-	CASSYRTGVEAFF	TGTGCCAGCAGTTACAGGACAGGGGTTGAAGCTTTCTTT
TRBV7-6	TRBJ2-3	-	-	CASSQGKDTQYF	TGTGCCAGCAGCCAGGGAAAAGATACGCAGTATTTT
TRBV15	TRBJ2-3	-	-	CATTGATDTQYF	TGTGCCACCACCGGGGCCACAGATACGCAGTATTTT
TRBV5-1	TRBJ1-1	TRBD1	-	CASSLELPPGQGARRGQGAFF	TGCGCCAGCAGCTTGGAGCTTCCCCCCGGACAGGGGGCGCGGAGGGGGCAAGGGGCTTTCTTT
TRBV5-1	TRBJ2-1	TRBD2	-	CASSLDGGSQDEQFF	TGCGCCAGCAGCTTGGATGGCGGGAGTCAGGATGAGCAGTTCTTC
TRBV7-9	TRBJ2-7	TRBD1	once	CASSRSGQASYEQYF	TGTGCCAGCAGCCGCTCAGGACAGGCCTCCTACGAGCAGTACTTC
TRBV14	TRBJ2-7	-	-	CASSLSSYEQYF	TGTGCCAGCAGTCTTAGCTCCTACGAGCAGTACTTC
TRBV4-3	TRBJ2-2	TRBD1	-	CASSQDKGPGTGDAGELFF	TGCGCCAGCAGCCAAGATAAGGGACCCGGGACAGGGGACGCCGGGGAGCTGTTTTTT
TRBV28	TRBJ2-7	-	-	CASRNSGGSYEQYF	TGTGCCAGCAGGAATAGCGGTGGTTCCTACGAGCAGTACTTC
TRBV11-2	TRBJ1-6	-	-	CASSRGGVSYNSPLHF	TGTGCCAGCAGCAGAGGGGGGGTCTCCTATAATTCACCCCTCCACTTT
TRBV28	TRBJ1-6	-	-	CASSLHGGYNSPLHF	TGTGCCAGCAGTTTACATGGGGGGTATAATTCACCCCTCCACTTT
TRBV30	TRBJ2-1	TRBD2	-	CASILPTSEDRNEQFF	TGTGCCTCGATTCTTCCCACTAGCGAAGATCGGAATGAGCAGTTCTTC
TRBV6-5	TRBJ2-4	TRBD2	-	CASSYSGGDIQYF	TGTGCCAGCAGTTACTCTGGGGGGGACATTCAGTACTTC
TRBV7-3	TRBJ1-4	-	-	CASSLNIEKLFF	TGTGCCAGCAGCCTAAACATAGAAAAACTGTTTTTT
TRBV28	TRBJ2-3	TRBD2	-	CATSGTSGSGTDTQYF	TGTGCCACCTCCGGGACTAGCGGGAGTGGCACAGATACGCAGTATTTT
TRBV6-6	TRBJ1-2	-	-	CATTRDYGYTF	TGTGCCACCACCCGGGACTATGGCTACACCTTC
TRBV4-2	TRBJ2-7	TRBD1	-	CASSQDFGQGSYEQYF	TGTGCCAGCAGCCAAGATTTCGGACAGGGCAGCTACGAGCAGTACTTC
TRBV27	TRBJ1-2	TRBD1	-	CASSLFPTTGGPGYTF	TGTGCCAGCAGTTTATTTCCCACAACAGGGGGCCCTGGCTACACCTTC
TRBV28	TRBJ1-1	TRBD1	-	CASSLTSHGQGRLAFF	TGTGCCAGCAGCCTAACAAGTCACGGACAGGGGCGTTTGGCTTTCTTT
TRBV2	TRBJ2-2	TRBD2	-	CASIGTSGSTGELFF	TGTGCCAGCATAGGGACTAGCGGTAGCACCGGGGAGCTGTTTTTT
TRBV19	TRBJ2-3	-	-	CASREPRTPTDTQYF	TGTGCCAGTAGGGAACCCCGAACCCCCACAGATACGCAGTATTTT
TRBV7-2	TRBJ2-1	-	-	CASSSQGGGSSYNEQFF	TGTGCCAGCAGCTCCCAGGGGGGCGGGAGCTCCTACAATGAGCAGTTCTTC
TRBV6-6	TRBJ1-2	-	-	CASSYVDRLTYGYTF	TGTGCCAGCAGTTACGTGGACAGATTAACCTATGGCTACACCTTC
TRBV6-1	TRBJ1-1	-	few	CASSEGLTEAFF	TGTGCCAGCAGTGAAGGCCTCACTGAAGCTTTCTTT